Listed here are 27 T cell receptor beta chains from one sample, sequenced in a study of early T cells in non-severe SARS-CoV-2 infection. MiXCR, applied by TCRdb to the 5' RACE reads, yields one record per CDR3 protein. The sample contains 70,000 to 85,000 distinct CDR3 sequences, 12% of which appear only once. The sample comprised whole blood. All receptors derive from an adult who was a healthcare worker with PCR-confirmed SARS-CoV-2 infection or an uninfected control (not recorded which).

This clonotype has a handful of counts. The CDR3 DNA follows: TGCGCCAGCAGCTTGGACCTAAATTCACCCCTCCACTTT. Translating gives CASSLDLNSPLHF. The chain uses TRBV5-1 and TRBJ1-6; D not resolved. Between the trimmed V and J ends, which lost 0 bases and 7 bases, there was a span of 5 bases. The germline gives CDR1 SGHRS, CDR2 YFSETQ. The CDR3 runs to 13 residues.

The chain uses TRBV25-1 and TRBJ2-1; 7 nucleotides match TRBD1. CDR1 is MGHDK and CDR2 is SYGVNS in the germline V gene. The CDR3 consists of 16 residues. V lost 1 base, J lost 2 bases, and 5 bases stayed unmatched. The CDR3 is CASSEFEGTAYNEQFF. In DNA form, the CDR3 reads TGTGCCAGCAGTGAATTTGAAGGGACAGCCTACAATGAGCAGTTCTTC.

This clonotype was counted only a few times. The chain joins TRBV29-1 to TRBJ2-1, with D unclear. This CDR3 spans 10 amino acids. Trimming removed 4 bases from V and 7 bases from J, with 5 bases in between. Looked up from germline, CDR1 is SQVTM and CDR2 is ANQGSEA. CDR3 bases: TGCAGCGTTGTGGGAAATGAGCAGTTCTTC. It translates to CSVVGNEQFF.

This clonotype was counted ten times or more. The V gene is TRBV29-1, the J gene TRBJ2-7; 12 bases match TRBD2. CDR1 and CDR2 (germline): SQVTM, ANQGSEA. The junction had 11 bases not matched to a gene; V was cut back by 4 bases and J by 7 bases. The CDR3 is 15 amino acids. DNA of the CDR3: TGCAGCGTTGGAAGACTAGCGGGAGTTGAGGTAGAGCAGTACTTC. This gives the protein CSVGRLAGVEVEQYF.

This clonotype was seen repeatedly, ten times or more. This sequence joins TRBV12-3 or TRBV12-4 and TRBJ2-1; 8 bases are a match to TRBD2. Trimming removed 4 bases from V and 0 bases from J; junction bases left unmatched: 2. The length of the CDR3 is 15 residues. CDR3 sequence (DNA): TGTGCCAGCAGTTGGAGCGGGAGCTCCTACAATGAGCAGTTCTTC. Its translation is CASSWSGSSYNEQFF.

The chain links TRBV30 to TRBJ2-6; D call uncertain. Deletions cut 2 bases from V and 0 bases from J, with 8 bases between. Germline V gene lookup returns CDR1 GTSNPN and CDR2 SVGIG (reference sequence). The CDR3 is 15 amino acids. CDR3 sequence (DNA): TGTGCCTGGAGTCGGATAAGCTCTGGGGCCAACGTCCTGACTTTC. This codes for CAWSRISSGANVLTF.

V is TRBV14 and J is TRBJ1-1; TRBD1 aligns across 8 bases. The germline gives CDR1 SGHDN, CDR2 FVKESK. Trimming took 4 bases from V and 11 from J; bases not matched to a gene: 12. The CDR3 loop spans 14 amino acids. This CDR3 reads CASSRALDRAGAFF. The CDR3 DNA sequence: TGTGCCAGCAGCCGGGCACTGGACAGGGCTGGGGCTTTCTTT.

The CDR3 coding sequence is TGTGCCAGCAGCTTGGGGGTAAGCGGGTGGACCCACAATGAGCAGTTCTTC. It is translated as CASSLGVSGWTHNEQFF. This chain uses TRBV5-5 with TRBJ2-1; TRBD2 might be the D (6 bases). V was shortened by 0 bases and J by 5 bases, with 18 bases between the two germline ends. The CDR3 runs to 17 residues. Germline V gene lookup returns CDR1 SGHKS and CDR2 YYEKEE (reference sequence).

CDR3 DNA: TGTGCCAGCAGCTTACTTTTGGGACAGGGGAGAAATTCACCCCTCCACTTT. It yields the protein CASSLLLGQGRNSPLHF. V gene TRBV11-2 combines with J gene TRBJ1-6; 10 bases match TRBD1. The CDR3 runs to 17 residues. CDR1 is SGHAT, CDR2 FQNNGV, per germline. The J segment lost 7 bases and the V segment lost 2 bases, leaving 8 bases of the junction unmatched.

This clonotype was detected many times. The CDR3 sequence: CASSLGGAGNTIYF. CDR3 nucleotides: TGTGCCAGCAGCTTGGGGGGGGCTGGAAACACCATATATTTT. V usage is TRBV7-8 and J usage is TRBJ1-3, with D tentatively TRBD1 (5 bases). This CDR3 region has 14 residues. The V gene's germline CDR1 is SGHVS and CDR2 FQNEAQ. V lost 3 bases to trimming and J lost 2 bases, with 8 bases between them.

The rearrangement links TRBV3-1 to TRBJ2-2; possible D gene TRBD1, 6 bases. V was cut by 1 base and J by 5 bases, with 11 bases left in between. The CDR3 has 15 residues. Germline V gene sequence: CDR1 LGHDT, CDR2 YNNKEL (reference sequence). CDR3 residues: CASSQGARGTGELFF. CDR3 sequence (DNA): TGTGCCAGCAGCCAAGGTGCGAGGGGGACCGGGGAGCTGTTTTTT.

This clonotype was seen ten or more times. The rearrangement joins TRBV12-3 or TRBV12-4 to TRBJ2-7; 9 bases map to TRBD1. V gave up 6 bases and J gave up 3 bases; unmatched junction bases: 9. This CDR3 spans 15 amino acids. The CDR3 loop reads CASRGQGKGGYEQYF. For the CDR3, the DNA is TGTGCCAGCAGAGGACAGGGGAAAGGGGGCTACGAGCAGTACTTC.

This clonotype was seen ten or more times. The rearrangement links TRBV7-9 to TRBJ1-6; tentatively, D is TRBD1 (5 bases). V lost 5 bases and J lost 10, with 6 bases in between. This CDR3 comprises 11 residues. Germline-derived CDR1 and CDR2 are SEHNR and FQNEAQ (reference sequence). In DNA form, the CDR3 reads TGTGCCAGCAGCGGGGGATCACCCCTCCACTTT. This codes for CASSGGSPLHF.

The gene calls are TRBV7-9 and TRBJ2-3, with D unclear. The CDR3 contains 13 residues. V lost 3 bases, J lost 6 bases, and 10 bases lay in between. Germline-derived CDR1 and CDR2 are SEHNR and FQNEAQ (reference sequence). CDR3 residues: CASSFVGSDTQYF. CDR3 coding DNA: TGTGCCAGCAGCTTTGTCGGATCGGATACGCAGTATTTT.

This chain uses TRBV5-1 with TRBJ2-1; D is possibly TRBD1 (6 bases). The ends were cut back, 4 bases at V and 0 bases at J, with 17 bases in the middle. CDR3 size: 17 residues. Per the germline V gene, CDR1 is SGHRS and CDR2 is YFSETQ. The CDR3 is CASSTGTPSYSYNEQFF. The CDR3 DNA reads TGCGCCAGCAGCACCGGGACACCGTCCTACTCCTACAATGAGCAGTTCTTC.

The V gene is TRBV7-6, the J gene TRBJ2-1; 7 nucleotides line up with TRBD2. V trimming: 2 bases; J trimming: 7 bases; junction bases outside the gene matches: 17. CDR3 length: 18 residues. Germline lookup yields CDR1 SGHVS and CDR2 FNYEAQ. The CDR3 loop reads CASSLSPAGSTSWNEQFF. In nucleotides, the CDR3 is TGTGCCAGCAGCTTATCTCCAGCGGGGAGTACCTCTTGGAATGAGCAGTTCTTC.

This clonotype has more than one count but fewer than ten. The chain joins TRBV6-2 or TRBV6-3 to TRBJ1-1; D gene unclear. Germline CDR1 reads MNHEY; CDR2 reads SVGEGT. V was clipped by 6 bases and J by 6 bases, with 14 bases between them. The length of the CDR3 is 13 residues. The CDR3 sequence is CASRTLGRPEAFF. In DNA, the CDR3 is TGTGCCAGCAGAACCCTCGGACGGCCTGAAGCTTTCTTT.

This clonotype was observed a few times. The chain uses TRBV5-1 and TRBJ2-1; TRBD2 is a possible D gene (6 bases). The V gene lost 3 bases and the J gene lost 7 bases, with 14 bases spanning the gap. Per the germline V gene, CDR1 is SGHRS and CDR2 is YFSETQ. This CDR3 comprises 14 residues. The DNA for the CDR3 is TGCGCCAGCAGCTACCTAGCGATGGGGAATGAGCAGTTCTTC. The encoded protein is CASSYLAMGNEQFF.

This chain joins TRBV5-4 and TRBJ2-2; D remains unclear. Looked up from germline, CDR1 is SGHNT and CDR2 is YYREEE (reference sequence). V lost 2 bases to trimming and J lost 6 bases, with 17 bases between them. The CDR3 has 16 amino acids. The CDR3 is CASSLSPLATPGELFF. CDR3 DNA: TGTGCCAGCAGCTTAAGTCCTTTGGCCACCCCCGGGGAGCTGTTTTTT.

The rearrangement joins TRBV28 to TRBJ1-4; 9 bases are a match to TRBD1. The length of the CDR3 is 14 residues. V dropped 4 bases and J dropped 4; count of bases not matched to a gene: 1. Germline lookup yields CDR1 MDHEN and CDR2 SYDVKM. This chain's CDR3 is CASSWTGVNEKLFF. DNA of the CDR3: TGTGCCAGCAGTTGGACAGGGGTTAATGAAAAACTGTTTTTT.

At least ten counts were recorded for this clonotype. The chain employs TRBV7-2 and TRBJ1-4; 11 bases are a match to TRBD1. After removal of 4 bases from V and 6 bases from J, the junction contained 4 bases not matched to a gene. CDR1 and CDR2 (germline): SGHTA, FQGNSA. The CDR3 length is 15 residues. CDR3: CASSSGQGAYEKLFF. The CDR3 DNA sequence: TGTGCCAGCAGCTCCGGACAGGGGGCGTATGAAAAACTGTTTTTT.

This clonotype was observed many times. This sequence joins TRBV14 and TRBJ1-1, with D unclear. Germline values: CDR1 SGHDN, CDR2 FVKESK. Trimming cost V 0 bases and J 5 bases, with 10 bases left between them. The length of the CDR3 is 14 residues. The CDR3 region is CASSQDYSGTEAFF. The CDR3 DNA follows: TGTGCCAGCAGCCAAGACTACTCTGGGACTGAAGCTTTCTTT.

In its sample, this clonotype was seen many times. The CDR3 region has the DNA TGTGCCAGCGCCTTGGGACTACCAACCCAAGAGACCCAGTACTTC. Its translation: CASALGLPTQETQYF. This chain uses TRBV7-2 with TRBJ2-5; 7 bases line up with TRBD2. J was trimmed by 1 base and V by 8 bases; bases with no gene match: 10. The CDR3 is 15 amino acids. Germline-derived CDR1 and CDR2 are SGHTA and FQGNSA.

This chain uses TRBV7-2 with TRBJ2-3; unclear D gene. The V end lost 8 bases, the J end lost 8 bases, and 17 bases lay between the germline ends. The germline CDR1 and CDR2 sequences are SGHTA and FQGNSA. The CDR3 spans 13 residues. The CDR3: CASPKGPLPTQYF. CDR3 nucleotides: TGTGCCAGCCCTAAAGGGCCGCTGCCTACGCAGTATTTT.

The gene calls are TRBV10-3 and TRBJ2-1; D not resolved. Trimming pared 7 bases from V and 8 bases from J, leaving 18 bases between. Germline V gene sequence: CDR1 ENHRY, CDR2 SYGVKD. The CDR3 has 14 amino acids. The CDR3 reads CAINSDRPGDEQFF. The DNA of the CDR3 is TGTGCCATCAATTCCGACCGGCCTGGTGATGAGCAGTTCTTC.

This clonotype was detected a few times. This chain links TRBV28 with TRBJ1-5; 11 positions match TRBD1. J gave up 0 bases and V 7 bases, and 11 bases lay outside the gene matches. Germline V lookup: CDR1 MDHEN, CDR2 SYDVKM. This CDR3 comprises 18 residues. The CDR3 nucleotides are TGTGCCAGCAATCCCGGGACAGGGGGTATTGATAGCAATCAGCCCCAGCATTTT. It codes for CASNPGTGGIDSNQPQHF.

The chain carries TRBV12-3 or TRBV12-4 and TRBJ2-1; 7 nucleotides agree with TRBD1. The CDR3 runs to 16 residues. V gave up 3 bases and J gave up 8 bases; unmatched junction bases: 13. The CDR3 sequence: CASSFGGGEGAHEQFF. Here the CDR3 DNA reads TGTGCCAGCAGTTTTGGTGGTGGAGAGGGGGCCCATGAGCAGTTCTTC.